The rows below give T cell receptor beta chains drawn from one sample of a study of T cell responses to AZD1222 COVID-19 vaccine. The method was immunoSEQ multiplex PCR; TCRdb's version includes in-frame clones alone and lacks a portion of them. The data show over 150,000 clones, with roughly 90% seen just once and around 4.5% held by the top ten. Sequenced here: peripheral blood, sampled 28 days after the second AZD1222 dose. Source of these receptors: an adult who received the AZD1222 COVID-19 vaccine. CDR3s include the opening cysteine and the closing phenylalanine or tryptophan. D genes are given only for firm matches. Clone size is stated in some rows and not others, as once, few, many or a class when expanded.

J | size | V | D | DNA | CDR3
TRBJ2-2 | NA | TRBV10-2 | NA | TGCGCCAGCAAAGAGAAGTCGTGGGGGCCCGGGGAGCTGTTTTTT | CASKEKSWGPGELFF
TRBJ1-2 | NA | TRBV28 | TRBD1 | TGTGCCGTTCGAGACAGGGGTGACTATGGCTACACCTTC | CAVRDRGDYGYTF
TRBJ1-1 | NA | TRBV5-4 | TRBD1 | TGTGCCAGCAGCCCGGGTGGGACAGGAAACACTGAAGCTTTCTTT | CASSPGGTGNTEAFF
TRBJ1-6 | once | TRBV9 | NA | TGTGCCAGCAGCGTAGAAAGTTCACCCCTCCACTTT | CASSVESSPLHF
TRBJ1-2 | NA | TRBV14 | NA | TGTGCCAGCAGCCAAGACCGGGGTGGCTACACCTTC | CASSQDRGGYTF
TRBJ1-1 | NA | TRBV7-2 | NA | TGTGCCAGCAGCTTACAAGAGAACACTGAAGCTTTCTTT | CASSLQENTEAFF
TRBJ1-2 | NA | TRBV7-9 | NA | TGTGCCAGCAGTCGAAAGGGGGTTGGAGCTAACTATGGCTACACCTTC | CASSRKGVGANYGYTF
TRBJ1-3 | NA | TRBV4-3 | NA | TGCGCCAGCAGCCAAGAATGGCCCGCCGCTGGAAACACCATATATTTT | CASSQEWPAAGNTIYF
TRBJ1-2 | few | TRBV5-1 | TRBD1 | TGCGCCAGCAGCCGGGACAGACCAAGGGACTCTGGGTACACCTTC | CASSRDRPRDSGYTF
TRBJ2-2 | NA | TRBV7-8 | TRBD1 | TGTGCCAGCAGCTTAGAGACAGGGGGCGACACCGGGGAGCTGTTTTTT | CASSLETGGDTGELFF
TRBJ1-4 | NA | TRBV6-5 | NA | TGTGCCAGCAGCCGCGGGACGGTTAATGAAAAACTGTTTTTT | CASSRGTVNEKLFF
TRBJ2-3 | NA | TRBV10-3 | TRBD2 | TGTGCCATCAGTGCTAGCGGGGGGCCCCCAGATACGCAGTATTTT | CAISASGGPPDTQYF
TRBJ1-4 | NA | TRBV18 | TRBD1 | TGTGCCAGCTCACCACGGGACAGGTCAACTAATGAAAAACTGTTTTTT | CASSPRDRSTNEKLFF
TRBJ1-2 | NA | TRBV5-6 | NA | TGTGCCAGCAGCCTAGGAGGGGGGCGGGGTAACTATGGCTACACCTTC | CASSLGGGRGNYGYTF
TRBJ2-3 | NA | TRBV5-6 | TRBD1 | TGTGCCAGTCGCTTCGGGACAGACGTCGCCGATACGCAGTATTTT | CASRFGTDVADTQYF
TRBJ1-5 | NA | TRBV2 | NA | TGTGCCAGGGGGGGCGGGAATAGCAATCAGCCCCAGCATTTT | CARGGGNSNQPQHF
TRBJ1-3 | NA | TRBV27 | NA | TGTGCCAGCAGTTTAAGCTCTGGAAACACCATATATTTT | CASSLSSGNTIYF
TRBJ1-4 | once | TRBV20-1 | NA | TGCAGTGCTAGTTCGGGGTCAGGAAACGAAAAACTGTTTTTT | CSASSGSGNEKLFF
TRBJ1-3 | NA | TRBV7-2 | NA | TGTGCCAGCAGCCTACAGGGCAGCTCTGGAAACACCATATATTTT | CASSLQGSSGNTIYF
TRBJ2-2 | NA | TRBV9 | TRBD1 | TGTGCCAGCAGCACCCCTAAAGGGGGCGGCACCGGGGAGCTGTTTTTT | CASSTPKGGGTGELFF
TRBJ1-2 | NA | TRBV5-4 | TRBD1 | TGTGCCAGCAGCTCCCGGGACAGGGGGGTAGCCTATGGCTACACCTTC | CASSSRDRGVAYGYTF
TRBJ1-4 | NA | TRBV7-2 | NA | TGTGCCAGCAGCTTGGGCAAATTAAATGAAAAACTGTTTTTT | CASSLGKLNEKLFF
TRBJ1-4 | NA | TRBV6-2/TRBV6-3 | TRBD1 | TGTGCCAGCAGTAAACAGGGGGCGGCAACTAATGAAAAACTGTTTTTT | CASSKQGAATNEKLFF
TRBJ1-5 | once | TRBV10-2 | NA | TGCGCCAGCAGTGAGTCGCCAGGCAATAGCAATCAGCCCCAGCATTTT | CASSESPGNSNQPQHF
TRBJ1-4 | NA | TRBV10-3 | NA | TGTGCCATCAGTGAGGGGGGTACTAATGAAAAACTGTTTTTT | CAISEGGTNEKLFF
TRBJ1-1 | NA | TRBV18 | TRBD1 | TGTGCCAGCTCACCACCGGCAGGAGGCTCGAGGGGGCACACTGAAGCTTTCTTT | CASSPPAGGSRGHTEAFF
TRBJ1-1 | NA | TRBV9 | NA | TGTGCCAGCAGCCCCTTAACAGGGAACACTGAAGCTTTCTTT | CASSPLTGNTEAFF
TRBJ2-7 | NA | TRBV4-3 | NA | TGCGCCAGCAGCCAAGGTCTTGGGGCAGGGACCTACGAGCAGTACTTC | CASSQGLGAGTYEQYF
TRBJ1-5 | few | TRBV20-1 | NA | TGCAGTGCTAGTGGGGTGCTTCAGGGGAATCAGCCCCAGCATTTT | CSASGVLQGNQPQHF
TRBJ1-1 | NA | TRBV27 | NA | TGTGCCAGCAGTTTAAACAGCCTGAACACTGAAGCTTTCTTT | CASSLNSLNTEAFF
TRBJ2-1 | NA | TRBV20-1 | NA | TGCAGTGCCCAGAGCGGCAATGAGCAGTTCTTC | CSAQSGNEQFF
TRBJ2-7 | NA | TRBV18 | NA | TGTGCCAGCTCGCGGGGCTCAATCTACGAGCAGTACTTC | CASSRGSIYEQYF
TRBJ2-2 | few | TRBV7-9 | NA | TGTGCCAGCAGCTTAGGGGCAGGGAACACCGGGGAGCTGTTTTTT | CASSLGAGNTGELFF
TRBJ1-1 | NA | TRBV27 | NA | TGTGCCAGCAGTCCCACGAAGAACACTGAAGCTTTCTTT | CASSPTKNTEAFF
TRBJ1-3 | few | TRBV5-1 | TRBD1 | TGCGCCAGCAGCCCGAATGTCAGGGGGTCTGGAAACACCATATATTTT | CASSPNVRGSGNTIYF
TRBJ1-1 | NA | TRBV6-5 | NA | TGTGCCAGCAGCCCCGCCCGGGGGGACACTGAAGCTTTCTTT | CASSPARGDTEAFF
TRBJ1-3 | NA | TRBV27 | NA | TGTGCCAGCAGTTTATACCTAGGCTCTGGAAACACCATATATTTT | CASSLYLGSGNTIYF
TRBJ2-2 | NA | TRBV19 | NA | TGTGCCAGTACCCTTGTGGGACCTAGCGACGGGGAGCTGTTTTTT | CASTLVGPSDGELFF
TRBJ2-1 | NA | TRBV7-3 | NA | TGTGCCAGCAGCTTCAGGGGGGACAATGAGCAGTTCTTC | CASSFRGDNEQFF
TRBJ2-5 | NA | TRBV6-5 | TRBD2 | TGTGCCAGCAGTTGGCGGGGGGGCGCGGGAGAAGAGACCCAGTACTTC | CASSWRGGAGEETQYF
TRBJ2-7 | few | TRBV3-1/TRBV3-2 | TRBD2 | TGTGCCAGCAGCCGCCGGGGGGACTCCTACGAGCAGTACTTC | CASSRRGDSYEQYF
TRBJ2-3 | NA | TRBV29-1 | NA | TGCAGCGTTGTTTACAGGCCGAGCACAGATACGCAGTATTTT | CSVVYRPSTDTQYF
TRBJ1-1 | NA | TRBV5-1 | TRBD1 | TGCGCCAGCAGCCGGGACAGCACTGAAGCTTTCTTT | CASSRDSTEAFF
TRBJ1-2 | NA | TRBV9 | TRBD1 | TGTGCCAGCAGCGCCTCCAGGGGGCCTACGTATGGCTACACCTTC | CASSASRGPTYGYTF
TRBJ1-4 | NA | TRBV7-8 | NA | TGTGCCAGCAGCTCGTGGGGTACAGGAGCAACTAATGAAAAACTGTTTTTT | CASSSWGTGATNEKLFF
TRBJ1-5 | NA | TRBV2 | TRBD1 | TGTGCCAGCAGTGGGTCAGGGGGCGGGCAGCCCCAGCATTTT | CASSGSGGGQPQHF
TRBJ1-1 | NA | TRBV6-1 | TRBD1 | TGTGCCAGCAGTGAAAGACAGGGTGATGAAGCTTTCTTT | CASSERQGDEAFF
TRBJ1-4 | once | TRBV6-5 | TRBD1 | TGTGCCAGCAGCCGGGACAGGCTAGAAAAACTGTTTTTT | CASSRDRLEKLFF
TRBJ1-6 | NA | TRBV7-9 | NA | TGTGCCAGCAGCTTATGGGGACGGGACGATTCACCCCTCCACTTT | CASSLWGRDDSPLHF
TRBJ2-3 | NA | TRBV7-9 | NA | TGTGCCAGCAGCCATCTAGTACTAGTTAGGTCCACAGATACGCAGTATTTT | CASSHLVLVRSTDTQYF